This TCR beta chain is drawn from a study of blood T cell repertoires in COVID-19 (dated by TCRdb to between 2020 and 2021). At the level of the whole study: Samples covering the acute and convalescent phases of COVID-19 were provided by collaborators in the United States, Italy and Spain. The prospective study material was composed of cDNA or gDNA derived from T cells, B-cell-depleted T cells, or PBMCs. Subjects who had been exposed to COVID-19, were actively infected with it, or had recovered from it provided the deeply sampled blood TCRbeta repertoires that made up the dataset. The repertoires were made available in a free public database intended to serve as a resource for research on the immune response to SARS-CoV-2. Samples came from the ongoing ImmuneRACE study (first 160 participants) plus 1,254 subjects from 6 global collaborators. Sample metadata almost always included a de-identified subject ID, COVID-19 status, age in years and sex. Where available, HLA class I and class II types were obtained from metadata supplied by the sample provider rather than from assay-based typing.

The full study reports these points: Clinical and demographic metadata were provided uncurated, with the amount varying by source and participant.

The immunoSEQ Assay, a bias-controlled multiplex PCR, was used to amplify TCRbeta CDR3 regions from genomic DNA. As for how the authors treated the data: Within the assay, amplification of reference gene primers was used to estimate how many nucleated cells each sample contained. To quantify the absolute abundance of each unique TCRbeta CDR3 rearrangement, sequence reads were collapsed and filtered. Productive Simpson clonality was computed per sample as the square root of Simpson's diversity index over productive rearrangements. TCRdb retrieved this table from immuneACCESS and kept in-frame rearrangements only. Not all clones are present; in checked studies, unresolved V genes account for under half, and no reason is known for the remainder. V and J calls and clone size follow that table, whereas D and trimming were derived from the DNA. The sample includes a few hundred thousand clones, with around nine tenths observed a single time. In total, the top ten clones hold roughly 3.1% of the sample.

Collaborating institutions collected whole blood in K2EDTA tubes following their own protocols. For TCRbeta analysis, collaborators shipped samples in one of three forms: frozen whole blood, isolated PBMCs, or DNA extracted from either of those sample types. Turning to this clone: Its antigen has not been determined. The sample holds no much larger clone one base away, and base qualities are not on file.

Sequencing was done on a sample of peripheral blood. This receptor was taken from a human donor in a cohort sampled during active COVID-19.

The base sequence is TGTGCCAGCAGCCCTCCGTCATACAGGGGAAGGACCGGGGAGCTGTTTTTT. The resulting protein is CASSPPSYRGRTGELFF. The chain links TRBV13 with TRBJ2-2; TRBD1 matches 7 bases in the middle. Its CDR3 holds 17 amino acids, cysteine through phenylalanine. Of the read, only the CDR3 DNA is kept; its 51 bases are in frame from base 1. Sequences PRHDT (CDR1) and FYEKMQ (CDR2) are obtained from the germline V gene (reference sequence). V lost 5 bases and J lost 5 bases, and the count of bases not matched to a germline gene is 14. Here the CDR3 is joined to the reference TRBV13 and TRBJ2-2 genes, and the full variable domain is: AAGVIQSPRHLIKEKRETATLKCYPIPRHDTVYWYQQGPGQDPQFLISFYEKMQSDKGSIPDRFSAQQFSDYHSELNMSSLELGDSALYFCASSPPSYRGRTGELFFGEGSRLTVL.